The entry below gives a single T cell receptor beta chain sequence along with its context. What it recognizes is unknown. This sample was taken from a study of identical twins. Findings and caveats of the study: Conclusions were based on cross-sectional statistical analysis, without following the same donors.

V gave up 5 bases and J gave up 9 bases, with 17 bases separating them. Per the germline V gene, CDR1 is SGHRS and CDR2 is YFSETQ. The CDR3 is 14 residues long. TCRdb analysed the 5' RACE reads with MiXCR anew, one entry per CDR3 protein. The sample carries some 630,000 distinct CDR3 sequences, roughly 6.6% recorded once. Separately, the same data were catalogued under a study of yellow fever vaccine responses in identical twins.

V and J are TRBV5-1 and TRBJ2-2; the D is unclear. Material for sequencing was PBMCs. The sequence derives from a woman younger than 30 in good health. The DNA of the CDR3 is TGCGCCAGCAGGCCCGGGCAAACAACGAGGGAGCTGTTTTTT. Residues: CASRPGQTTRELFF.